A selection of T cell receptor beta chains follows, all from one sample in a study of T cells in Graves' hyperthyroidism and ophthalmopathy. TCRdb re-called the multiplex PCR reads through MiXCR, storing one row per CDR3 protein. Of under 350,000 distinct CDR3 sequences listed, around a fifth are singletons. The sample was blood. The source of these receptors is a woman aged 45-60 years with Graves' hyperthyroidism. CDR3s include the opening cysteine and the closing phenylalanine or tryptophan. D genes are given only for firm matches. Not every row has a clone size; where given, it reads once, few, many or a size class.

d_gene,j_gene,v_gene,abundance,CDR3nt,CDR3aa
NA,TRBJ2-7,TRBV6-1,many,TGTGCCAGCAGTGTCGAAAGCTCCTACGAGCAGTACTTC,CASSVESSYEQYF
TRBD1,TRBJ2-2,TRBV6-1,many,TGTGCCAGCAGTGCAGGACAGGGAGCGAACACCGGGGAGCTGTTTTTT,CASSAGQGANTGELFF
NA,TRBJ2-3,TRBV20-1,many,TGCAGTGCTCAGCCCGCTCTCGGCACAGATACGCAGTATTTT,CSAQPALGTDTQYF
NA,TRBJ2-3,TRBV2,NA,TGTGCCAGCAGTGAAACCGCAGATACGCAGTATTTT,CASSETADTQYF
NA,TRBJ2-1,TRBV7-3,many,TGTGCCAGCAGCCTAAACCCCTCGGGGGAGCAGTTCTTC,CASSLNPSGEQFF
NA,TRBJ1-2,TRBV5-6,many,TGTGCCAGCAGCTCCAGTATGGGATTGGGGGGCTACACCTTC,CASSSSMGLGGYTF
TRBD2,TRBJ2-1,TRBV20-1,few,TGCAATGCTCGCTCCCGGACTAGCGCGAATGAGCAGTTCTTC,CNARSRTSANEQFF
NA,TRBJ2-1,TRBV2,NA,TGTGCCAGCACTGACAGCTTCTACAATGAGCAGTTCTTC,CASTDSFYNEQFF
TRBD1,TRBJ2-1,TRBV2,many,TGTGCCAGCTCCAGAGGGGGCGCGAAGGATGAGCAGTTCTTC,CASSRGGAKDEQFF
TRBD2,TRBJ2-1,TRBV7-9,NA,TGTGCCAGCAGCTTAGGCCGGGCGGGAGGGTACCGCTCCTACAATGAGCAGTTCTTC,CASSLGRAGGYRSYNEQFF
TRBD1,TRBJ2-2,TRBV12-5,NA,TGTGCTAGTGGTTGGGCAGGGGGCGCCGGCACCGGGGAGCTGTTTTTT,CASGWAGGAGTGELFF
NA,TRBJ1-4,TRBV28,many,TGTGCCAGCAGTTTGGCACAAGGATTTGCAACTAATGAAAAACTGTTTTTT,CASSLAQGFATNEKLFF
NA,TRBJ1-6,TRBV12-3/TRBV12-4,many,TGTGCCACAATCCAAGGGGGGCGCGGCGGTAATTCACCCCTCCACTTT,CATIQGGRGGNSPLHF
TRBD1,TRBJ2-7,TRBV2,many,TGTGCCAGTTGCCGGGACAGGGGCTACGAGCAGTACTTC,CASCRDRGYEQYF
TRBD2,TRBJ2-3,TRBV5-1,NA,TGCGCCAGCAGCCTCACGGGACTAGCGTCGGATACGCAGTATTTT,CASSLTGLASDTQYF
TRBD1,TRBJ2-1,TRBV12-3/TRBV12-4,many,TGTGCCAGCAGTCGACAGGGGTATGAGCAGTTCTTC,CASSRQGYEQFF
TRBD1,TRBJ2-2,TRBV6-2/TRBV6-3,many,TGTGCCAGCAGGGGATCTGAAGGACAGGGATTAACCGGGGAGCTGTTTTTT,CASRGSEGQGLTGELFF
NA,TRBJ1-5,TRBV12-3/TRBV12-4,many,TGTGCCAGCATGAACGGTTGGCCCCAGCCCCAGCATTTT,CASMNGWPQPQHF
NA,TRBJ1-2,TRBV30,many,TGTGCCTGGAGTGGAAGCAGGAACTATGGCTACACCTTC,CAWSGSRNYGYTF
NA,TRBJ2-3,TRBV6-1,many,TGTGCCAGCACCGTCACCAGGCCGGATACGCAGTATTTT,CASTVTRPDTQYF